This T cell receptor beta chain was found in a study of blood T cell repertoires in COVID-19. Assay: immunoSEQ multiplex PCR; the TCRdb copy retains only in-frame clones and omits some. The data hold 200,000 or so clones, with approximately 79% observed a single time. V trimming: 5 bases; J trimming: 6 bases; junction bases outside the gene matches: 10. The CDR3 totals 15 residues. In germline, CDR1 is SNHLY, CDR2 FYNNEI. The chain is built from TRBV2 and TRBJ1-5, with TRBD1 identical over 7 bases. This TCR derives from a man aged 30 to 39 with active or convalescent COVID-19. Sequencing was done on a sample of peripheral blood. This CDR3 reads CASSPGTVGLQPQHF. CDR3 DNA: TGTGCCAGCAGTCCTGGGACAGTGGGCCTTCAGCCCCAGCATTTT.